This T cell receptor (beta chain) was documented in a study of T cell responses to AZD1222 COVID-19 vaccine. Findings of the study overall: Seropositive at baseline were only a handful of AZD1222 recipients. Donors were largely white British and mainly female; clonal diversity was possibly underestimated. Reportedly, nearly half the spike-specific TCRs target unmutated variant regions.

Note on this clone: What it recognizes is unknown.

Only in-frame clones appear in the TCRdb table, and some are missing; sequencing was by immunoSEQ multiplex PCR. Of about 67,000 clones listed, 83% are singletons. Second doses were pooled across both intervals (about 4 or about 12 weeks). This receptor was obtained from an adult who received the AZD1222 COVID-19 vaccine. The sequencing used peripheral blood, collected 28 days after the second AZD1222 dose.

Here the CDR3 reads CASSYDRDQPQHF. Written as DNA, the CDR3 is TGTGCCAGCAGTTACGACAGGGATCAGCCCCAGCATTTT. This chain uses TRBV6-5 with TRBJ1-5; 7 bases match TRBD1. In germline, CDR1 is MNHEY, CDR2 SVGAGI. J was trimmed by 5 bases and V by 2 bases; bases with no gene match: 0. This CDR3 has 13 amino acids.